This TCR beta chain was obtained from a study of blood T cell repertoires in COVID-19. As for the study in general: COVID-19 samples, acute and convalescent, were from the United States, Italy and Spain. From T cells, B-cell-depleted T cells, or PBMCs came the material, which was cDNA or gDNA.

In the authors' methods: Reference gene primer amplification in the assay estimated nucleated cell counts. Profiling relied on immunoSEQ multiplex PCR, and the TCRdb table lists in-frame clones only, not all of them. The V and J calls and clone size come from that table; D and trimming were worked out from the DNA. The data show about 110,000 clones, around four fifths seen once. CDR3 length equals 15 residues. V was trimmed by 10 bases and J by 4 bases, leaving 20 bases between them. Germline lookup yields CDR1 MNHEY and CDR2 SVGAGI. Sequencing used peripheral blood. The clonotype originates from a woman aged 55 to 70 with acute or convalescent COVID-19. The chain links TRBV6-5 to TRBJ1-3; tentative D call: TRBD1 (5 bases). The CDR3 sequence: CATMGGVGAGNTIYF. The CDR3 DNA sequence: TGTGCCACCATGGGAGGGGTCGGGGCCGGAAACACCATATATTTT.